Included here is one T cell receptor beta chain sequence, with context. Its antigen is unknown. With molecular barcodes, quantitative 5'-RACE was used to make the TCR beta libraries. TCRdb analysed the 5' RACE reads with MiXCR anew, one entry per CDR3 protein. The data contain over 30,000 distinct CDR3 sequences, 9.5% to 12% of them seen just once; the ten biggest clones take up roughly a fifth. The data belong to a study of CD8 T cells in ankylosing spondylitis. Study-level findings and limits: Significantly higher representation of disease-linked clones was reported for matched ankylosing spondylitis synovial fluid. With a CD8+ phenotype, disease-linked clones were relatively rare in peripheral blood. Some motif variants were previously reported in reactive arthritis synovial fluid and blood.

The sequenced material came from synovial fluid, either unsorted or a sorted T cell fraction (not recorded which). This clonotype originated in a male donor with ankylosing spondylitis.

DNA for the CDR3: TGTGCCAGCAGCTTACTGACTAGCGGGGCCCGGGGCAATGAGCAGTTCTTC. The encoded protein is CASSLLTSGARGNEQFF. V and J are TRBV7-3 and TRBJ2-1; 11 positions match TRBD2. The V segment lost 2 bases and the J segment 6 bases; nucleotides outside the gene matches: 9. The CDR3 length is 17 residues. CDR1 is SGHTA, CDR2 FQGTGA, per germline.